These 18 T cell receptor beta chains originate from one sample sequenced in a study of cytotoxic CD8 clonotypes in ibrutinib-treated CLL. Produced via immunoSEQ multiplex PCR; TCRdb's table is partial and in-frame only. The top ten clones hold around 3% of a sample with approximately 130,000 clones, less than 90% of them seen once. This sample comprised PBMCs, obtained after 24 months of ibrutinib treatment. The receptors here all came from a human donor with chronic lymphocytic leukemia.

This chain joins TRBV5-1 and TRBJ1-6; a weak D match, TRBD1 (5 bases). V was shortened by 9 bases and J by 5 bases, with 18 bases between the two germline ends. From germline, CDR1 is SGHRS and CDR2 YFSETQ. The CDR3 length is 15 residues. CDR3 nucleotide sequence: TGCGCCACATCGCAGGAGGGGCCGAATAATTCACCCCTCCACTTT. Residues: CATSQEGPNNSPLHF.

The V and J genes are TRBV5-6 and TRBJ1-1; D might be TRBD1 (5 bases). CDR3 length: 14 amino acids. Germline lookup yields CDR1 SGHDT and CDR2 YYEEEE. Deletions cut 0 bases from V and 5 bases from J, with 11 bases between. The DNA of the CDR3 is TGTGCCAGCAGCTTGGGGAGGGGATGGACTGAAGCTTTCTTT. Translated, it gives CASSLGRGWTEAFF. The full variable domain, with the rest looked up from reference TRBV5-6 and TRBJ1-1, is DAGVTQSPTHLIKTRGQQVTLRCSPKSGHDTVSWYQQALGQGPQFIFQYYEEEERQRGNFPDRFSGHQFPNYSSELNVNALLLGDSALYLCASSLGRGWTEAFFGQGTRLTVV.

The CDR3 DNA reads TGCAGCGTTGAGGAGAATAGCTCCTACGAGCAGTACTTC. Translating gives CSVEENSSYEQYF. This sequence joins TRBV29-1 and TRBJ2-7, with D unresolved. V dropped 3 bases and J dropped 0 bases, with 9 bases sitting between them. CDR1 is SQVTM, CDR2 ANQGSEA, per germline. The CDR3 totals 13 residues.

This clone was detected a few times. This chain links TRBV5-1 with TRBJ1-2, with D unresolved. The germline V and J ends were trimmed by 0 bases and 0 bases, with 3 bases remaining between them. CDR1 and CDR2 (germline): SGHRS, YFSETQ. The CDR3 totals 13 residues. The CDR3 DNA reads as TGCGCCAGCAGCTTGGGAGCTAACTATGGCTACACCTTC. Amino acid sequence: CASSLGANYGYTF.

V usage is TRBV2 and J usage is TRBJ2-7; no definite D call. The CDR3 runs to 10 residues. Trimming cost V 10 bases and J 3 bases, with 7 bases left between them. The germline CDR1 and CDR2 sequences are SNHLY and FYNNEI. The CDR3 DNA reads as TGTGCCACCAGCCTCTACGAGCAGTACTTC. As protein: CATSLYEQYF.

This rearrangement joins TRBV6-1 to TRBJ1-6; weak D call: TRBD1 (6 bases). The germline gives CDR1 MNHNS, CDR2 SASEGT. This CDR3 is built from 12 residues. Trimming took off 5 bases at V and 7 bases at J, with 6 bases between the two ends. The CDR3, as DNA: TGTGCCAGCAGTACAGGGAATTCACCCCTCCACTTT. Translated: CASSTGNSPLHF.

The genes are TRBV27 and TRBJ2-3; possibly TRBD2 for D (5 bases). The CDR3 totals 12 residues. Trimming removed 6 bases at V and 6 bases at J, with 10 bases between. Germline assignment: CDR1 MNHEY and CDR2 SMNVEV (reference sequence). In DNA, the CDR3 is TGTGCCAGCAGCCTCGAGCGGGATACGCAGTATTTT. It yields the protein CASSLERDTQYF.

This chain joins TRBV30 and TRBJ1-1, with D possibly TRBD1 on 5 matching bases. The CDR3 has 11 amino acids. V lost 5 bases to trimming and J lost 2 bases, with 6 bases between them. Germline V gene lookup returns CDR1 GTSNPN and CDR2 SVGIG (reference sequence). The CDR3: CAWGHNTEAFF. CDR3 nucleotide sequence: TGTGCCTGGGGACACAACACTGAAGCTTTCTTT.

With respect to this clone: At one end, the junction sequence differs from germline, possibly due to a read error. The DNA for the CDR3 is TGTGCCAGCAGTGAAATGGGAAGATCAGGGCTCTTC. Amino acid sequence: CASSEMGRSGLF. This sequence joins TRBV6-1 and TRBJ2-1, with a tentative D call TRBD1 (5 bases). CDR1 and CDR2 from the germline V gene are MNHNS and SASEGT. This CDR3 contains 12 residues.

This clone was found a few times. The J gene is TRBJ1-4, the V gene TRBV5-4; D may be TRBD1 (6 bases). The length of the CDR3 is 15 residues. Trimming stripped 4 bases from V and 2 bases from J, with 12 bases between. The germline gives CDR1 SGHNT, CDR2 YYREEE (reference sequence). CDR3 amino acids: CASSLFQGTNEKLFF. CDR3 coding DNA: TGTGCCAGCAGCCTATTCCAGGGGACTAATGAAAAACTGTTTTTT.

J is TRBJ1-5 and V is TRBV6-6, with D perhaps TRBD1 (5 bases). CDR1 is MNHNY and CDR2 is SVGAGI in the germline V gene (reference sequence). With 5 bases removed from V and 5 bases from J, the gap between germline ends came to 10 bases. The CDR3 runs to 13 residues. DNA for the CDR3: TGTGCCAGCAGTCCGCAGGGTGATCAGCCCCAGCATTTT. Translating gives CASSPQGDQPQHF.

Concerning this clone: Other nucleotide sequences in the sample specify the same CDR3. This sequence joins TRBV5-1 and TRBJ2-1; 9 bases fit TRBD2. CDR3 length: 15 amino acids. Germline trimming cut 2 bases from V and 5 bases from J; bases unmatched to any gene: 5. Germline loops: CDR1 SGHRS, CDR2 YFSETQ. The CDR3 DNA sequence: TGCGCCAGCAGCTTCGGCCTAGCGGGAAACAATGAGCAGTTCTTC. Protein: CASSFGLAGNNEQFF.

This clone is a singleton in its sample. This sequence joins TRBV27 and TRBJ1-2, with D maybe TRBD1 (6 bases). Germline assignment: CDR1 MNHEY and CDR2 SMNVEV (reference sequence). The CDR3 spans 13 residues. V lost 6 bases to trimming and J lost 7 bases, with 15 bases between them. The CDR3 DNA reads TGTGCCAGCAGAGCAGGGGTCCCCTCTGGCTACACCTTC. Translation: CASRAGVPSGYTF.

This chain connects TRBV7-3 to TRBJ2-2; 7 bases fit TRBD2. The CDR3 runs to 16 residues. The germline gives CDR1 SGHTA, CDR2 FQGTGA. The J segment lost 3 bases and the V segment lost 2 bases, leaving 6 bases of the junction unmatched. CDR3 DNA: TGTGCCAGCAGCTTAGAGCGGGGCTTGGACACCGGGGAGCTGTTTTTT. Translating it yields CASSLERGLDTGELFF.

This chain's CDR3 is CASSLRGTNPGGYTF. CDR3 DNA: TGTGCCAGCAGCTTACGCGGGACGAACCCCGGAGGCTACACCTTC. J is TRBJ1-2 and V is TRBV7-2; D possibly corresponds to TRBD1 (5 bases). V lost 2 bases to trimming and J lost 8 bases, with 18 bases between them. The CDR3 contains 15 residues. Per germline, CDR1 SGHTA and CDR2 FQGNSA.

V gene TRBV2 combines with J gene TRBJ2-5; 7 bases are shared with TRBD2. Germline-derived CDR1 and CDR2 are SNHLY and FYNNEI. The CDR3 totals 14 residues. The V gene end was trimmed by 6 bases and the J gene end by 0 bases; junction bases not matched to a gene: 4. CDR3 DNA sequence: TGTGCCAGCAGGGGAGGGATGTACCAAGAGACCCAGTACTTC. Protein sequence: CASRGGMYQETQYF. The whole variable domain, remainder taken from reference TRBV2 and TRBJ2-5, is EPEVTQTPSHQVTQMGQEVILRCVPISNHLYFYWYRQILGQKVEFLVSFYNNEISEKSEIFDDQFSVERPDGSNFTLKIRSTKLEDSAMYFCASRGGMYQETQYFGPGTRLLVL.

The V call is TRBV13, the J call TRBJ2-5; no firm D call. The V gene lost 3 bases and the J gene lost 2 bases, with 13 bases spanning the gap. This CDR3 region has 15 residues. In germline, CDR1 is PRHDT, CDR2 FYEKMQ (reference sequence). CDR3 sequence reads: CASSFGRERQETQYF. Written as DNA, the CDR3 is TGTGCCAGCAGCTTCGGGCGAGAACGGCAAGAGACCCAGTACTTC.

The rearrangement uses TRBV20-1 and TRBJ2-2; D call uncertain. The ends were cut back, 0 bases at V and 9 bases at J, with 5 bases in the middle. Germline V gene sequence: CDR1 DFQATT, CDR2 SNEGSKA (reference sequence). This CDR3 has 11 residues. The CDR3 region has the DNA TGCAGTGCTAGAGACAACTGGGAGCTGTTTTTT. Encoded protein: CSARDNWELFF.